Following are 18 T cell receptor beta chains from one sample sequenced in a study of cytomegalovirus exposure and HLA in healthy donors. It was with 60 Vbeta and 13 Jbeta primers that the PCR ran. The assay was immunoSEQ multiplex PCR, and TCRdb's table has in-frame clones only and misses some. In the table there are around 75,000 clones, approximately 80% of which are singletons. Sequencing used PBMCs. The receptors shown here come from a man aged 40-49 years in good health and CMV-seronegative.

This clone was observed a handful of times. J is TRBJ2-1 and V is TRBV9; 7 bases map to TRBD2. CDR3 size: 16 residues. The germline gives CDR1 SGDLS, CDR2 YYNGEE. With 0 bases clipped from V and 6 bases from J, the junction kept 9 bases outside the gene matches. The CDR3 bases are TGTGCCAGCAGCGTAGTGGGGGGGGTTGATCTCAATGAGCAGTTCTTC. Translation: CASSVVGGVDLNEQFF.

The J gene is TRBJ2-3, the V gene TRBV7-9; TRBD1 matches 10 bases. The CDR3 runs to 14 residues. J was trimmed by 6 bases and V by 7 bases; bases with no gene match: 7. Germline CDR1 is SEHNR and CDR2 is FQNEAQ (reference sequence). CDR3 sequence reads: CASTDRGRPDTQYF. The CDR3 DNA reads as TGTGCCAGCACCGACAGGGGGCGCCCCGATACGCAGTATTTT.

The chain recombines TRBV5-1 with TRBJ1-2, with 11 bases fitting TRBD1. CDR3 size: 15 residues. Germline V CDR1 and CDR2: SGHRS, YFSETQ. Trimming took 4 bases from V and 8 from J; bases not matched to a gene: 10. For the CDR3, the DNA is TGCGCCAGCAGCGAGGGTGTTGGACAGGGGGCCGGCTACACCTTC. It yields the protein CASSEGVGQGAGYTF.

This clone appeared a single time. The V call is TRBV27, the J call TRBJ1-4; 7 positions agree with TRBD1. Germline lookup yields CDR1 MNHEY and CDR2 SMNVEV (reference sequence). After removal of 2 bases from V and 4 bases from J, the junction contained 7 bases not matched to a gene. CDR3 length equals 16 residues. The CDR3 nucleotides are TGTGCCAGCAGTTTAGTAGGGACAGTACTTAATGAAAAACTGTTTTTT. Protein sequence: CASSLVGTVLNEKLFF.

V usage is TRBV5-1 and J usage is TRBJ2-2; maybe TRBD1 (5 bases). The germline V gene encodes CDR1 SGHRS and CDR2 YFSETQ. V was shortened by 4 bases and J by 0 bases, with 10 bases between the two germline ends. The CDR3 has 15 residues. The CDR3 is CASSTDSANTGELFF. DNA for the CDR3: TGCGCCAGCAGCACCGACAGCGCGAACACCGGGGAGCTGTTTTTT.

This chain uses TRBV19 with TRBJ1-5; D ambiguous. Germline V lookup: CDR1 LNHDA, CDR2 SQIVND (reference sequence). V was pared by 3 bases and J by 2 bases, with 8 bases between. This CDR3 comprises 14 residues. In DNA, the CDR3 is TGTGCCAGTAGTATTCAGCAGGGCAATCAGCCCCAGCATTTT. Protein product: CASSIQQGNQPQHF.

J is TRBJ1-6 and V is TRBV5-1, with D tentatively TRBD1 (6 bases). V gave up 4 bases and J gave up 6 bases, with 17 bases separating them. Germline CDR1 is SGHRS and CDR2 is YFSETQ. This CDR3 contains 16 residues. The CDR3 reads CASSPDQGHSNSPLHF. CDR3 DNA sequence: TGCGCCAGCAGCCCCGATCAGGGGCATAGTAATTCACCCCTCCACTTT.

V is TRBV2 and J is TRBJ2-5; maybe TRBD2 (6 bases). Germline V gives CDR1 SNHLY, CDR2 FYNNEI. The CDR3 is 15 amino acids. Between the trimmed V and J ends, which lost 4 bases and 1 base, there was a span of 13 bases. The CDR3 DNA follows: TGTGCCAGCAGTGCATTGGGGGGATCCCAAGAGACCCAGTACTTC. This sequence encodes CASSALGGSQETQYF.

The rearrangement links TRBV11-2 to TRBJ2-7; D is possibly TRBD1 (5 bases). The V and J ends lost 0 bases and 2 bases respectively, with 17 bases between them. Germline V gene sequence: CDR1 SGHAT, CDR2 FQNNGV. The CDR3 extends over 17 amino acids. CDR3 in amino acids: CASSLDRVGRPTYEQYF. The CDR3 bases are TGTGCCAGCAGCTTAGACAGGGTGGGCAGGCCTACCTACGAGCAGTACTTC.

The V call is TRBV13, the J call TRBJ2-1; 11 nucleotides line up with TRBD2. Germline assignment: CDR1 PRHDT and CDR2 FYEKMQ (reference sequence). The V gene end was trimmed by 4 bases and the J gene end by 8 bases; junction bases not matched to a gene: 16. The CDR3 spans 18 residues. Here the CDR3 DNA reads TGTGCCAGCAGCTCCCGCCGGGGTACTAGCGGGGGCAGGGATGAGCAGTTCTTC. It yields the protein CASSSRRGTSGGRDEQFF.

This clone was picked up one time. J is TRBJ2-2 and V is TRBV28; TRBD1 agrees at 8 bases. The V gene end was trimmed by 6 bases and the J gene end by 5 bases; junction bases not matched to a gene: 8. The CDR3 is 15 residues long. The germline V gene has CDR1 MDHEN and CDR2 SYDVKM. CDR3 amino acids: CASRPGGEGTGELFF. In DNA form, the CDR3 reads TGTGCCAGCAGACCAGGGGGCGAGGGAACCGGGGAGCTGTTTTTT. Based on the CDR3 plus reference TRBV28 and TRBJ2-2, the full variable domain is DVKVTQSSRYLVKRTGEKVFLECVQDMDHENMFWYRQDPGLGLRLIYFSYDVKMKEKGDIPEGYSVSREKKERFSLILESASTNQTSMYLCASRPGGEGTGELFFGEGSRLTVL.

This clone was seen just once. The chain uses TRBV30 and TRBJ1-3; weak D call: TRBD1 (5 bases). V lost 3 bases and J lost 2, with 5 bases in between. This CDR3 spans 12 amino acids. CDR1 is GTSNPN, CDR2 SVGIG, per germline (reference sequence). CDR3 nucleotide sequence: TGTGCCTGGAGAGGGGCTGGAAACACCATATATTTT. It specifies CAWRGAGNTIYF. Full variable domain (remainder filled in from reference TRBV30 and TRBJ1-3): SQTIHQWPATLVQPVGSPLSLECTVEGTSNPNLYWYRQAAGRGLQLLFYSVGIGQISSEVPQNLSASRPQDRQFILSSKKLLLSDSGFYLCAWRGAGNTIYFGEGSWLTVV.

The CDR3 DNA reads TGTGCCAGCAGCGCCCGATTGGGTTCAGGGACAGGGGGAAAAGAGACCCAGTACTTC. Its translation is CASSARLGSGTGGKETQYF. This sequence joins TRBV28 and TRBJ2-5, with 11 positions matching TRBD1. There are 19 residues in the CDR3. In germline, CDR1 is MDHEN, CDR2 SYDVKM. J gave up 3 bases and V 6 bases, and 18 bases lay outside the gene matches.

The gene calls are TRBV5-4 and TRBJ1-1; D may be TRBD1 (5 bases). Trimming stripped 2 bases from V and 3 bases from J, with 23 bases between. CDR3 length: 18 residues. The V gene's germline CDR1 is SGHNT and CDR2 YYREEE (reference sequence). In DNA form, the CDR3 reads TGTGCCAGCAGCTTCTTCCCTTGGACCTGGGGGGGGGACACTGAAGCTTTCTTT. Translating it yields CASSFFPWTWGGDTEAFF. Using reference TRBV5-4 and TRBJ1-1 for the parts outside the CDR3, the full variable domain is ETGVTQSPTHLIKTRGQQVTLRCSSQSGHNTVSWYQQALGQGPQFIFQYYREEENGRGNFPPRFSGLQFPNYSSELNVNALELDDSALYLCASSFFPWTWGGDTEAFFGQGTRLTVV.

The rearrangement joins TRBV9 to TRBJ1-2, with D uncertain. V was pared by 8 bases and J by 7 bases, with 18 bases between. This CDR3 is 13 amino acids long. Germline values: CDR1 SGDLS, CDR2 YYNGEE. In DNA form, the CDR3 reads TGTGCCAGTGGAAGGGAGGGTCGTGGTGGCTACACCTTC. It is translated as CASGREGRGGYTF.

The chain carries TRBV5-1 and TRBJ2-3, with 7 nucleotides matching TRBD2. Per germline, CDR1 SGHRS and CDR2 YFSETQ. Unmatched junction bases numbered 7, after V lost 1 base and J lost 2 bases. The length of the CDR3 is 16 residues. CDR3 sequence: CASSLTAGLHTDTQYF. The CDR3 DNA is TGCGCCAGCAGCTTGACAGCGGGACTACACACAGATACGCAGTATTTT. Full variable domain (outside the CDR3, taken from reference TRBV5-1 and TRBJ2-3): KAGVTQTPRYLIKTRGQQVTLSCSPISGHRSVSWYQQTPGQGLQFLFEYFSETQRNKGNFPGRFSGRQFSNSRSEMNVSTLELGDSALYLCASSLTAGLHTDTQYFGPGTRLTVL.

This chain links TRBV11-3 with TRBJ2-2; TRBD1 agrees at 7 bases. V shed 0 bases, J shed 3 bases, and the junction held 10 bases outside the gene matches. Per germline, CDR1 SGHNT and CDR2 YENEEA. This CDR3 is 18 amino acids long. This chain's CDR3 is CASSLDKTGDSYTGELFF. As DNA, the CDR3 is TGTGCCAGCAGCTTAGACAAAACAGGGGACAGCTACACCGGGGAGCTGTTTTTT.

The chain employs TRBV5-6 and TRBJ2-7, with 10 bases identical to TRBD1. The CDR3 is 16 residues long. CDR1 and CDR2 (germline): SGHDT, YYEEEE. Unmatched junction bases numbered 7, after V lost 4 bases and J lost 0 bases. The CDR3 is CASSEPGQGLSYEQYF. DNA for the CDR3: TGTGCCAGCAGCGAACCGGGACAGGGGCTCTCCTACGAGCAGTACTTC.